Following are 7 T cell receptor beta chains from one sample sequenced in a study of T cells expressing NK-cell markers. TCRdb re-called the 5' RACE reads and gives one entry per CDR3 protein, without DNA. The ten most abundant clones cover 6% to 9.5% of a sample with under 500,000 distinct CDR3 sequences. Source material: blood T cells: a sorted CD56 or NKG2C T cell subset, CD4+ or CD8+ T cells, or bulk PBMC T cells (not recorded which). These receptors came from a woman between 18 and 75 years old in good health.

CDR3 sequence: CASSKRDTEAFF. The rearrangement uses TRBV6-2 or TRBV6-3 and TRBJ1-1. The germline gives CDR1 MNHEY, CDR2 SVGEGT. CDR3 size: 12 residues.

The chain has TRBV9 and TRBJ2-7; TCRdb outputs TRBD2, but without DNA this stays unchecked. The CDR3 covers 20 residues. Germline V gene sequence: CDR1 SGDLS, CDR2 YYNGEE. CDR3 region: CASSVGSMVGGLGTEGEQYF. Combining the CDR3 with reference TRBV9 and TRBJ2-7 gives the whole variable domain DSGVTQTPKHLITATGQRVTLRCSPRSGDLSVYWYQQSLDQGLQFLIQYYNGEERAKGNILERFSAQQFPDLHSELNLSSLELGDSALYFCASSVGSMVGGLGTEGEQYFGPGTRLTVT.

The V and J genes are TRBV18 and TRBJ1-2; checking the TCRdb D call of TRBD1 is not possible without DNA. CDR1 KGHSH and CDR2 LQKENI come from the germline V gene. The CDR3 has 17 amino acids. The CDR3: CASSPRSAGQGNYGYTF. The whole variable domain, remainder taken from reference TRBV18 and TRBJ1-2, is NAGVMQNPRHLVRRRGQEARLRCSPMKGHSHVYWYRQLPEEGLKFMVYLQKENIIDESGMPKERFSAEFPKEGPSILRIQQVVRGDSAAYFCASSPRSAGQGNYGYTFGSGTRLTVV.

The rearrangement uses TRBV7-2 and TRBJ2-2; TCRdb's D call of TRBD2 is untestable without DNA. The CDR3 sequence is 15 residues long. Germline V lookup: CDR1 SGHTA, CDR2 FQGNSA. The CDR3 sequence: CASSSTSGGSGELFF.

The CDR3 is CASTLRGRVGQPQHF. The rearrangement links TRBV12-3 or TRBV12-4 to TRBJ1-5; TCRdb's assignment of TRBD1 cannot be checked, as there is no DNA. The CDR3 is 15 amino acids.

The rearrangement uses TRBV2 and TRBJ1-1; lacking DNA, the TRBD1 call made by TCRdb goes unchecked. The germline gives CDR1 SNHLY, CDR2 FYNNEI. The CDR3 sequence is 14 residues long. The CDR3 protein is CASQRGRGNTEAFF.

The rearrangement links TRBV20-1 to TRBJ2-5; TCRdb indicates TRBD2, and absent DNA this call remains unverified. CDR3 length: 13 amino acids. The germline V gene has CDR1 DFQATT and CDR2 SNEGSKA (reference sequence). The CDR3 here is CSARRGFQETQYF.